Shown below are 6 T cell receptor beta chains from a single sample sequenced in a study of cytomegalovirus exposure and HLA in healthy donors. Data came from immunoSEQ multiplex PCR; TCRdb stores just in-frame clones and leaves some out. The repertoire holds over 200,000 clones, with around 87% as singletons. Sequenced: PBMCs. The receptor set was obtained from a woman between 18 and 29 years old in good health and CMV-seronegative.

In this sample, this clone turned up once. The chain has TRBV2 and TRBJ2-7; 10 bases align to TRBD2. The CDR3 totals 15 residues. CDR1 and CDR2 (germline): SNHLY, FYNNEI. V lost 6 bases, J lost 0 bases, and 5 bases stayed unmatched. DNA of the CDR3: TGTGCCAGCAGAGGTCTAGCGGGGGCCTCCTACGAGCAGTACTTC. It specifies CASRGLAGASYEQYF.

The chain has TRBV28 and TRBJ2-1; a weak D match, TRBD1 (5 bases). The CDR3 has 14 amino acids. The germline V gene has CDR1 MDHEN and CDR2 SYDVKM. Trimming stripped 5 bases from V and 2 bases from J, with 10 bases between. The CDR3: CASSPGQPYNEQFF. The DNA for the CDR3 is TGTGCCAGCAGTCCAGGGCAACCCTACAATGAGCAGTTCTTC.

The chain employs TRBV25-1 and TRBJ2-1, with 8 bases aligning to TRBD2. V lost 8 bases, J lost 9 bases, and 6 bases stayed unmatched. From germline, CDR1 is MGHDK and CDR2 SYGVNS. The CDR3 covers 12 residues. In DNA, the CDR3 is TGTGCCAGCGGGACTAGTATTGGTGAGCAGTTCTTC. Protein sequence: CASGTSIGEQFF.

V is TRBV5-1 and J is TRBJ2-3, with D perhaps matching TRBD1 (6 bases). The CDR3 runs to 15 residues. The V gene lost 2 bases and the J gene lost 4 bases, with 14 bases spanning the gap. Germline loops: CDR1 SGHRS, CDR2 YFSETQ. The CDR3 nucleotides read TGCGCCAGCAGCTTCAGGGGCCAGCTACCAGATACGCAGTATTTT. Residues: CASSFRGQLPDTQYF.

V usage is TRBV6-5 and J usage is TRBJ2-5; TRBD1 might be the D (6 bases). Germline V CDR1 and CDR2: MNHEY, SVGAGI. This CDR3 contains 13 residues. The V gene lost 6 bases and the J gene lost 4 bases, with 12 bases spanning the gap. The CDR3 loop is CASRGTIGETQYF. CDR3 coding DNA: TGTGCCAGCAGGGGGACAATCGGAGAGACCCAGTACTTC.

The chain couples TRBV7-6 to TRBJ2-5, with 10 nucleotides matching TRBD1. Looked up from germline, CDR1 is SGHVS and CDR2 is FNYEAQ. Losses at the gene ends were 6 bases for V and 5 bases for J; bases not matched to a gene: 6. CDR3 length equals 14 residues. The CDR3: CASRLTGGRETQYF. CDR3 nucleotides: TGTGCCAGCAGATTGACAGGGGGCCGGGAGACCCAGTACTTC.